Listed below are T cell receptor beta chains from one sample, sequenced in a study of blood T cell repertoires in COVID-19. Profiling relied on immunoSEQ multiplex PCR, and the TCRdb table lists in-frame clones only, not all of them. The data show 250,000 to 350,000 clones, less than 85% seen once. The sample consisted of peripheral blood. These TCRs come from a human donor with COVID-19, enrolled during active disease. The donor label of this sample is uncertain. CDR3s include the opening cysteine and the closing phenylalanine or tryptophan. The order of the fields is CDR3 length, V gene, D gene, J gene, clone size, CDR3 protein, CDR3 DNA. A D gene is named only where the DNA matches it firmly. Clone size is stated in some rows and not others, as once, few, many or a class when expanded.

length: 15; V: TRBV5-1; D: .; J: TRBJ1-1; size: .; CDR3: CASRLEGGANTEAFF; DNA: TGCGCCAGCAGATTGGAGGGAGGAGCGAACACTGAAGCTTTCTTT
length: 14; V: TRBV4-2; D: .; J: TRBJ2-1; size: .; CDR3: CASSQDSRDNEQFF; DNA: TGTGCCAGCAGCCAAGATAGCAGAGACAATGAGCAGTTCTTC
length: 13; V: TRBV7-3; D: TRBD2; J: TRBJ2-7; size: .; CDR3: CASSWTSGSEQYF; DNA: TGTGCCAGCAGCTGGACTAGCGGGAGCGAGCAGTACTTC
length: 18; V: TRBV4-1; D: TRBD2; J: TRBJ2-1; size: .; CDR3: CASSPMRGLADRHNEQFF; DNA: TGCGCCAGCAGCCCAATGAGGGGACTAGCGGACAGACACAATGAGCAGTTCTTC
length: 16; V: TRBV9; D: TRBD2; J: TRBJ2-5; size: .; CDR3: CASSVLSGRAGETQYF; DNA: TGTGCCAGCAGCGTACTAAGCGGGAGGGCCGGGGAGACCCAGTACTTC
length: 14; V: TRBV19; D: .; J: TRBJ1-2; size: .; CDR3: CASKGQGSFYGYTF; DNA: TGTGCCAGTAAAGGGCAGGGATCTTTCTATGGCTACACCTTC
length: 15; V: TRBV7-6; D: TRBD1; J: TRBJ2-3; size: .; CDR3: CASSLELRTGETQYF; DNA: TGTGCCAGCAGCTTAGAACTTAGGACAGGGGAGACGCAGTATTTT
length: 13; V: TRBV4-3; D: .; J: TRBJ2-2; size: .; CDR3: CASSPHTPRELFF; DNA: TGCGCCAGCAGCCCCCACACCCCGCGGGAGCTGTTTTTT
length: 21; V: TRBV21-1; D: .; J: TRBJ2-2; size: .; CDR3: CASSKSLITTSGRPNTGELFF; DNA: TGTGCCAGCAGCAAGTCTTTGATAACGACTAGCGGCCGACCGAACACCGGGGAGCTGTTTTTT
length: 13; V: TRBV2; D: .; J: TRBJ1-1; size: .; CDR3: CASSGERDTEAFF; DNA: TGTGCCAGCAGTGGAGAGAGGGACACTGAAGCTTTCTTT
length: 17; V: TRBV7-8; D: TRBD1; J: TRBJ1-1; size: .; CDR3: CASRTRRDRPSNTEAFF; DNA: TGTGCCAGCAGGACACGCCGGGACAGGCCCTCAAACACTGAAGCTTTCTTT
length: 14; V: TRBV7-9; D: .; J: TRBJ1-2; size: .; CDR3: CASSLAWGGEGYTF; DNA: TGTGCCAGCAGCTTAGCATGGGGAGGAGAGGGCTACACCTTC
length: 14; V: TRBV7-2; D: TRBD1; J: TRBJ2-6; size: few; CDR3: CASSLRPGQGSKTF; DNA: TGTGCCAGCAGCTTACGCCCAGGACAGGGGTCAAAGACTTTC
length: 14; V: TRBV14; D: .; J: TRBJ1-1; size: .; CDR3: CASSQVVGNTEAFF; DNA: TGTGCCAGCAGCCAAGTGGTCGGGAACACTGAAGCTTTCTTT
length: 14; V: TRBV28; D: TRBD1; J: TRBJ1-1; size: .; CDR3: CASRLTGGNTEAFF; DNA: TGTGCCAGCAGGCTGACAGGGGGTAACACTGAAGCTTTCTTT
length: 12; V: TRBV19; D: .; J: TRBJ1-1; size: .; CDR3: CASSNREERAFF; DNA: TGTGCCAGTAGCAATAGGGAGGAGAGAGCTTTCTTT
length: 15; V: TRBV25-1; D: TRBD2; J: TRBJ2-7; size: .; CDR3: CASSDYSGSSYEQYF; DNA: TGTGCCAGCAGTGACTATAGCGGGAGTTCATACGAGCAGTACTTC
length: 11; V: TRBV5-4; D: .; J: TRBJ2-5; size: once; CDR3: CASSFYETQYF; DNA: TGTGCCAGCAGCTTCTACGAGACCCAGTACTTC
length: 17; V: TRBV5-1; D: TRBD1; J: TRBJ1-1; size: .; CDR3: CASSLLLTGGAGTEAFF; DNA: TGCGCCAGCAGCTTACTTTTAACAGGGGGCGCGGGCACTGAAGCTTTCTTT
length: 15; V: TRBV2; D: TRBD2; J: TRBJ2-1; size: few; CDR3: CASSGTSGRYNEQFF; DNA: TGTGCCAGCAGTGGGACTAGCGGGAGATACAATGAGCAGTTCTTC
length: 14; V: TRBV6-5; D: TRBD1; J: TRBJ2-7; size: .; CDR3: CASSRDRGSSEQYF; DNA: TGTGCCAGCAGTCGAGACAGGGGCTCAAGCGAGCAGTACTTC
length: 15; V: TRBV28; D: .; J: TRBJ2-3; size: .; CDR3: CASTDPGILADTQYF; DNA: TGTGCCAGCACCGACCCGGGAATTCTCGCAGATACGCAGTATTTT
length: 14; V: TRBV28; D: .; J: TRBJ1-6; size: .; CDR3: CASSLSQQNSPLHF; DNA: TGTGCCAGCAGTTTGTCACAGCAAAATTCACCCCTCCACTTT
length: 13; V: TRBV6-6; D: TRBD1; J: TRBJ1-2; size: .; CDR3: CASSPDRNYGYTF; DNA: TGTGCCAGCAGTCCGGACAGGAACTATGGCTACACCTTC
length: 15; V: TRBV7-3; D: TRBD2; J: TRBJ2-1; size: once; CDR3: CASSFSGRANNEQFF; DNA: TGTGCCAGCAGCTTTAGCGGGAGGGCCAACAATGAGCAGTTCTTC
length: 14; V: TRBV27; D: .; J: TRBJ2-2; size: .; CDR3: CASKLAPNTGELFF; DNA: TGTGCCAGCAAGTTGGCACCCAACACCGGGGAGCTGTTTTTT
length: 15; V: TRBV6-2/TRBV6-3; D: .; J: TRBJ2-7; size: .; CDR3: CASSPAGGQRYEQYF; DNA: TGTGCCAGCAGTCCCGCCGGAGGACAGCGCTACGAGCAGTACTTC
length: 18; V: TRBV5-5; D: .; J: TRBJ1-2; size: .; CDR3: CASSRGGHDRGPNYGYTF; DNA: TGTGCCAGCAGCCGGGGGGGGCACGACCGGGGCCCTAACTATGGCTACACCTTC
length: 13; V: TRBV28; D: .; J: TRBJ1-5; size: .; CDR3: CAITGTPNQPQHF; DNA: TGTGCCATTACAGGGACGCCAAATCAGCCCCAGCATTTT
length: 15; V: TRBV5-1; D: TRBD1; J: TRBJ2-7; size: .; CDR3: CASSLPGTVSYEQYF; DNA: TGCGCCAGCAGCCTCCCTGGGACAGTTAGCTACGAGCAGTACTTC
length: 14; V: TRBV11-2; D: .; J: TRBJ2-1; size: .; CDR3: CASSLLSTSGEQFF; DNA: TGTGCCAGCAGCTTACTCTCGACCTCGGGTGAGCAGTTCTTC
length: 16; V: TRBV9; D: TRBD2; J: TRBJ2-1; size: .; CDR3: CASSSRGAGGPDEQFF; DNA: TGTGCCAGCAGCTCTCGTGGAGCGGGAGGGCCAGATGAGCAGTTCTTC
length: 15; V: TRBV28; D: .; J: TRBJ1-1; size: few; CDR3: CASSSPSDRNTEAFF; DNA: TGTGCCAGCAGTTCCCCCTCAGACAGGAACACTGAAGCTTTCTTT
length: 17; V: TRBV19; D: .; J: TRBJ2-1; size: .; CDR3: CASSPGYPLRGYNEQFF; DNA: TGTGCCAGTAGTCCCGGATATCCCCTACGGGGATACAATGAGCAGTTCTTC
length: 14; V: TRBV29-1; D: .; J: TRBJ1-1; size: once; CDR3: CSVQTTGMSTEAFF; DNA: TGCAGCGTACAAACCACAGGGATGAGCACTGAAGCTTTCTTT
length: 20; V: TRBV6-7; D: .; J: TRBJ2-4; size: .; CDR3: CASSYSKDTGDPLAKNIQYF; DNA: TGTGCCAGCAGTTACTCCAAGGACACGGGTGACCCTCTAGCCAAAAACATTCAGTACTTC
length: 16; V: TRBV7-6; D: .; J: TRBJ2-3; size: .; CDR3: CASSLVRGKWTDTQYF; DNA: TGTGCCAGCAGCTTAGTTAGAGGGAAGTGGACAGATACGCAGTATTTT
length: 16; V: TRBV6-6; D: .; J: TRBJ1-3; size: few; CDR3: CASSYSGTRTGNTIYF; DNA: TGTGCCAGCAGTTATTCCGGGACACGGACTGGAAACACCATATATTTT
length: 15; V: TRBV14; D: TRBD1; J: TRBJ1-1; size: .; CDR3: CASSPNRGRGTEAFF; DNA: TGTGCCAGCAGCCCGAACAGGGGGCGGGGCACTGAAGCTTTCTTT
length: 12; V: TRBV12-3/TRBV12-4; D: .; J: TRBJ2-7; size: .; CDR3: CASSFGPYEQYF; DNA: TGTGCCAGCAGTTTTGGCCCCTACGAGCAGTACTTC
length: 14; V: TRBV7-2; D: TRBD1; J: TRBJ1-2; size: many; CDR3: CASSLTGVNYGYTF; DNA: TGTGCCAGCAGCTTGACAGGGGTTAACTATGGCTACACCTTC
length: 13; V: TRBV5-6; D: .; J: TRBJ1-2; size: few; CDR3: CASSLVQSYGYTF; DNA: TGTGCCAGCAGCTTGGTACAGTCCTATGGCTACACCTTC
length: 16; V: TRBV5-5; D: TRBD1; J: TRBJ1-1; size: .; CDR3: CASRPGQGFMNTEAFF; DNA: TGTGCCAGCAGGCCGGGACAGGGGTTTATGAACACTGAAGCTTTCTTT
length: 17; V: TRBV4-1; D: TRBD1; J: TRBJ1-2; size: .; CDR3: CASSQGSQGATNYGYTF; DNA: TGCGCCAGCAGCCAAGGGTCACAGGGGGCAACAAACTATGGCTACACCTTC
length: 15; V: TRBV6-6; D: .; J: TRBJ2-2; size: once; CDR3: CASSYGGTGTGELFF; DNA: TGTGCCAGCAGTTACGGAGGGACGGGCACCGGGGAGCTGTTTTTT
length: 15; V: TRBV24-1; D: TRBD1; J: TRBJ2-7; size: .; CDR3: CATSDSGTVRYEQYF; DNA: TGTGCCACCAGTGATTCCGGGACAGTCCGCTACGAGCAGTACTTC
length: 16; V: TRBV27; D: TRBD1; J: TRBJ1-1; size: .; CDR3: CASSLTGGGWGTEAFF; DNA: TGTGCCAGCAGTTTAACAGGGGGCGGTTGGGGGACTGAAGCTTTCTTT
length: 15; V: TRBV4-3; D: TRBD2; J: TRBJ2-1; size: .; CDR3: CASSPVAGVRNEQFF; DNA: TGCGCCAGCAGCCCAGTAGCGGGAGTCCGCAATGAGCAGTTCTTC
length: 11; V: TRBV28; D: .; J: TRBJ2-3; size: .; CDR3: CAMGAGDTQYF; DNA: TGTGCCATGGGGGCGGGAGATACGCAGTATTTT
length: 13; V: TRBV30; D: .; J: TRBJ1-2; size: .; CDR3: CAWSWTVSYGYTF; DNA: TGTGCCTGGAGTTGGACAGTCAGCTATGGCTACACCTTC
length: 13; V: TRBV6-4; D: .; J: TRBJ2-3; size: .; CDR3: CASSLSSTDTQYF; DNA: TGTGCCAGCAGCCTCTCGTCCACAGATACGCAGTATTTT
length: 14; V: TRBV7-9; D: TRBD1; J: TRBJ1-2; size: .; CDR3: CASSLGTGEYGYTF; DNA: TGTGCCAGCAGCTTAGGGACAGGGGAGTATGGCTACACCTTC
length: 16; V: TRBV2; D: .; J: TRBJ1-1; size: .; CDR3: CASSEGGGGANTEAFF; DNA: TGTGCCAGCAGTGAAGGAGGTGGGGGCGCGAACACTGAAGCTTTCTTT
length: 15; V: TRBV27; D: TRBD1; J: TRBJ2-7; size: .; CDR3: CASGRQGWSSYEQYF; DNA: TGTGCCAGCGGTAGACAGGGGTGGTCGAGCTACGAGCAGTACTTC
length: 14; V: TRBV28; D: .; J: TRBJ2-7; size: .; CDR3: CATLGGQVLYEQYF; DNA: TGTGCCACCCTGGGTGGGCAGGTCCTCTACGAGCAGTACTTC
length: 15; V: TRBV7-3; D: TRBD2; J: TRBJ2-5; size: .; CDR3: CASSLKRAGGETQYF; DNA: TGTGCCAGCAGCTTGAAGCGGGCGGGAGGAGAGACCCAGTACTTC
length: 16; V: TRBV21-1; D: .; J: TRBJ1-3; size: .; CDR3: CASSAGSINSGNTIYF; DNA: TGTGCCAGCAGCGCCGGGTCCATAAACTCTGGAAACACCATATATTTT